The rows below give T cell receptor beta chains drawn from one sample of a study of blood T cell repertoires in COVID-19. The assay was immunoSEQ multiplex PCR, and TCRdb's table has in-frame clones only and misses some. The table lists more than 95,000 clones, roughly 84% of them singletons. The sample taken for sequencing was peripheral blood. All receptors come from a human donor in a cohort sampled during active COVID-19. The CDR3 runs from the conserved cysteine through the conserved F or W. The D gene is left open where the match is weak. A row's size may be missing; if present it is once, few, many or a size class.

J	size	V	D	CDR3	DNA
TRBJ2-4	NA	TRBV15	NA	CATSRSRNIQYF	TGTGCCACCAGCAGGTCCCGAAACATTCAGTACTTC
TRBJ1-1	NA	TRBV12-1	NA	CASSFRGQGQNTEAFF	TGTGCCAGCAGCTTTAGGGGACAGGGGCAGAACACTGAAGCTTTCTTT
TRBJ1-1	NA	TRBV27	NA	CASSFMGGTEAFF	TGTGCCAGCAGTTTTATGGGGGGCACTGAAGCTTTCTTT
TRBJ1-5	NA	TRBV6-6	NA	CASSYETGQPQHF	TGTGCCAGCAGTTACGAGACAGGTCAGCCCCAGCATTTT
TRBJ1-1	NA	TRBV14	NA	CASSLFLNTEAFF	TGTGCCAGCAGCCTCTTTTTGAACACTGAAGCTTTCTTT
TRBJ1-3	NA	TRBV5-1	TRBD1	CASSDNRGGNTIYF	TGCGCCAGCAGCGACAACAGGGGTGGAAACACCATATATTTT
TRBJ2-5	NA	TRBV19	NA	CASGTGQGETQYF	TGTGCCAGTGGAACAGGGCAGGGGGAGACCCAGTACTTC
TRBJ2-3	NA	TRBV18	TRBD2	CASSPPRELDTQYF	TGTGCCAGCTCACCTCCGCGGGAGTTAGATACGCAGTATTTT
TRBJ2-5	NA	TRBV11-1	NA	CASSEQAQEIQYF	TGTGCCAGCAGCGAACAGGCGCAAGAGATCCAGTACTTC
TRBJ1-2	NA	TRBV28	NA	CASSHPRQAIDGYTF	TGTGCCAGCAGCCATCCGAGACAGGCGATTGATGGCTACACCTTC
TRBJ2-7	NA	TRBV12-3/TRBV12-4	NA	CASSGARQYF	TGTGCCAGCAGTGGGGCGCGGCAGTACTTC
TRBJ1-6	NA	TRBV27	TRBD1	CASSWGTGGFGGRNSPLHF	TGTGCCAGCAGTTGGGGGACAGGGGGTTTCGGGGGACGTAATTCACCCCTCCACTTT
TRBJ1-6	NA	TRBV2	NA	CASTVQNSPLHF	TGTGCCAGCACCGTACAGAATTCACCCCTCCACTTT
TRBJ2-1	NA	TRBV5-1	NA	CASSFGGAKYSYNEQFF	TGCGCCAGCAGCTTCGGAGGGGCCAAGTACTCCTACAATGAGCAGTTCTTC
TRBJ2-3	once	TRBV10-1	NA	CATPGYQVDGTQTIPSTDTQYF	TGCGCCACCCCAGGGTATCAGGTGGATGGGACTCAGACGATCCCTAGCACAGATACGCAGTATTTT
TRBJ2-3	once	TRBV11-2	TRBD2	CASSLGPLAGTDTQYF	TGTGCCAGCAGCTTAGGGCCCCTAGCGGGCACAGATACGCAGTATTTT
TRBJ2-3	NA	TRBV7-9	NA	CASSFGGPVDTQYF	TGTGCCAGCAGCTTCGGAGGGCCAGTTGATACGCAGTATTTT
TRBJ2-3	NA	TRBV7-3	NA	CASSLTGGTDTQYF	TGTGCCAGCAGCTTAACCGGTGGCACAGATACGCAGTATTTT
TRBJ1-3	NA	TRBV4-1	NA	CASSQGEGSGNTIYF	TGCGCCAGCAGCCAAGGGGAGGGGTCTGGAAACACCATATATTTT
TRBJ2-5	NA	TRBV24-1	NA	CATSETGQGKETQYF	TGTGCCACCAGTGAAACTGGGCAGGGGAAGGAGACCCAGTACTTC
TRBJ2-7	NA	TRBV7-9	NA	CASSFNYEQYF	TGTGCCAGCAGCTTTAACTACGAGCAGTACTTC
TRBJ2-1	NA	TRBV30	NA	CAWSKPYNEQFF	TGTGCCTGGAGTAAGCCCTACAATGAGCAGTTCTTC
TRBJ2-7	NA	TRBV28	NA	CASSLPRTTSYEQYF	TGTGCCAGCAGTTTACCGAGGACTACCTCCTACGAGCAGTACTTC
TRBJ1-1	NA	TRBV5-4	NA	CASSLGPGTEAFF	TGTGCCAGCAGCTTGGGGCCAGGAACTGAAGCTTTCTTT
TRBJ1-2	NA	TRBV28	NA	CASSLRLYGYTF	TGTGCCAGCAGTTTGCGGCTTTATGGCTACACCTTC
TRBJ2-5	once	TRBV24-1	NA	CATSTGQKTQYF	TGTGCCACCAGTACAGGTCAAAAGACCCAGTACTTC
TRBJ1-3	NA	TRBV20-1	TRBD1	CSAQSGGTIYF	TGCAGTGCTCAGTCAGGGGGCACCATATATTTT
TRBJ1-3	once	TRBV6-1	NA	CASSERDLTGNTIYF	TGTGCCAGCAGTGAACGAGATTTAACTGGAAACACCATATATTTT
TRBJ2-3	NA	TRBV11-2	NA	CASISTNRGDTQYF	TGTGCCAGCATTTCGACTAACCGAGGGGATACGCAGTATTTT
TRBJ2-1	NA	TRBV5-4	NA	CASSLGGDNEQFF	TGTGCCAGCAGCTTAGGCGGGGACAATGAGCAGTTCTTC
TRBJ1-1	few	TRBV7-3	NA	CASSLTPDSTEAFF	TGTGCCAGCAGCTTAACGCCGGACAGTACTGAAGCTTTCTTT
TRBJ2-1	NA	TRBV10-3	NA	CAILDREGNEQFF	TGTGCCATCCTGGACAGGGAGGGGAATGAGCAGTTCTTC
TRBJ2-5	NA	TRBV5-1	NA	CASSRDRQETQYF	TGCGCCAGCAGCCGAGACAGGCAAGAGACCCAGTACTTC
TRBJ2-4	NA	TRBV29-1	NA	CSVVVEFKNIQYF	TGCAGCGTTGTGGTGGAGTTCAAAAACATTCAGTACTTC
TRBJ2-3	once	TRBV5-1	TRBD1	CASRGSDRALDTQYF	TGCGCCAGCAGAGGATCCGACAGGGCTTTAGATACGCAGTATTTT
TRBJ2-6	many	TRBV7-6	NA	CASSLVRESGANVLTF	TGTGCCAGCAGCTTAGTTCGGGAAAGTGGGGCCAACGTCCTGACTTTC
TRBJ2-7	NA	TRBV3-1/TRBV3-2	TRBD1	CASSQKRGTGARSYEQYF	TGTGCCAGCAGCCAAAAGAGGGGGACAGGGGCCCGATCCTACGAGCAGTACTTC
TRBJ2-3	NA	TRBV7-6	TRBD2	CASSPGPSSGSDTQYF	TGTGCCAGCAGCCCAGGTCCGTCTAGCGGGAGTGATACGCAGTATTTT